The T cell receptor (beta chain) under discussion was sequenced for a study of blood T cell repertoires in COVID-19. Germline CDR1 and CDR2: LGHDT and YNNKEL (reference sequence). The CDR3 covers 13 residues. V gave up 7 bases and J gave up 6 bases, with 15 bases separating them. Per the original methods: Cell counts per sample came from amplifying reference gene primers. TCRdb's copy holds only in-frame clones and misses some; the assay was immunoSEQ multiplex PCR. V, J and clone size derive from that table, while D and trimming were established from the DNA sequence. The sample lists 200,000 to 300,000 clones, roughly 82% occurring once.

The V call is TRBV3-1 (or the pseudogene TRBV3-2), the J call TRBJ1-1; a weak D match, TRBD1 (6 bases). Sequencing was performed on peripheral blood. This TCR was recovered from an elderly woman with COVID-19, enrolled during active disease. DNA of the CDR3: TGTGCCAGCACCGATTCAGGGGTCCCTGAAGCTTTCTTT. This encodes CASTDSGVPEAFF.